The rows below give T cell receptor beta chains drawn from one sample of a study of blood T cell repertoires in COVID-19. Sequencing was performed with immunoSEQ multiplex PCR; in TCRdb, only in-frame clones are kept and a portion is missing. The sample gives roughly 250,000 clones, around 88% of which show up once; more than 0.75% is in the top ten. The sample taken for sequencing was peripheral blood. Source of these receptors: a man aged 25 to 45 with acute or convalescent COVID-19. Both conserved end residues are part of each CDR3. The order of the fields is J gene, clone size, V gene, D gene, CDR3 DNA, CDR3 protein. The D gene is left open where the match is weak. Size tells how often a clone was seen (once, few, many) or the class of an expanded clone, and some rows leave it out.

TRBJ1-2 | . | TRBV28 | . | TGTGCCAGCACCGCGACAATTGACTATGGCTACACCTTC | CASTATIDYGYTF
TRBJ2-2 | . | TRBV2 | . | TGTGCCAGCAGTGAGCAGGGGGAGGTCGGGGAGCTGTTTTTT | CASSEQGEVGELFF
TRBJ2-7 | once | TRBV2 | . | TGTGCCAGCAGTGAAGCGGGCAGGGGGAGGTCCTACGAGCAGTACTTC | CASSEAGRGRSYEQYF
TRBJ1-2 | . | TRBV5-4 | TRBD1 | TGTGCCAGCAGCTTACAGGGGGCGACCAGCTATGGCTACACCTTC | CASSLQGATSYGYTF
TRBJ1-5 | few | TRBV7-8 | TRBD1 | TGTGCCAGCAGCTCCACAGGGACAGGGGGAGGTCAGCCCCAGCATTTT | CASSSTGTGGGQPQHF
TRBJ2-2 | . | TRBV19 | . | TGTGCCAGTAGTATAGTGGGTAGCCCCGGGGAGCTGTTTTTT | CASSIVGSPGELFF
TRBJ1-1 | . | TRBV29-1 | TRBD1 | TGCAGCGCCCACAGGGGGAACGCTGAAGCTTTCTTT | CSAHRGNAEAFF
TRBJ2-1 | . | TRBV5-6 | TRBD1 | TGTGCCAGCAGCAGGGATGGGGGACAGGGAAGAAGGGATGAGCAGTTCTTC | CASSRDGGQGRRDEQFF
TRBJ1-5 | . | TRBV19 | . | TGTGCCAGTAGTGTCGTTAGCAATCAGCCCCAGCATTTT | CASSVVSNQPQHF
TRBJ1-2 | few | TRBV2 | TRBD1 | TGTGCCAGCAGTACAGGGGAGGAGACCTATGGCTACACCTTC | CASSTGEETYGYTF
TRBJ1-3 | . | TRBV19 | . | TGTGCCAGTAGTATCGGTGTGGCAGGGGACGGAGACACCATATATTTT | CASSIGVAGDGDTIYF
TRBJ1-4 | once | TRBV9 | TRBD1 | TGTGCCAGCAGCGGCGGGACAGGGGTGCTGTTTTTT | CASSGGTGVLFF
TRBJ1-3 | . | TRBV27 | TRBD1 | TGTGCCAGCAGGCGCGGCTTCCGGGACAGAGGAAACACCATATATTTT | CASRRGFRDRGNTIYF
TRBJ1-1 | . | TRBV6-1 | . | TGTGCCAGCAGTGAAAGTTGGGTAAGGGGCACTGAAGCTTTCTTT | CASSESWVRGTEAFF
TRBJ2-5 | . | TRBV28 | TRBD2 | TGTGCCAGCAGCCCAACCCCTAGCGGGGGGGCCATTAGGGCCCAGTACTTC | CASSPTPSGGAIRAQYF